Following are 5 T cell receptor beta chains from one sample sequenced in a study of early T cells in non-severe SARS-CoV-2 infection. Each CDR3 protein is one row after TCRdb ran MiXCR on the 5' RACE reads. The profile shows about 100,000 distinct CDR3 sequences, about 13% of them singletons. Sequencing input: whole blood. All receptors come from an adult who was a healthcare worker with PCR-confirmed SARS-CoV-2 infection or an uninfected control (not recorded which).

Ten or more counts support this clonotype. The chain joins TRBV7-2 to TRBJ1-3; 8 bases are a match to TRBD1. CDR3 length: 16 residues. The germline V gene encodes CDR1 SGHTA and CDR2 FQGNSA. After removal of 5 bases from V and 4 bases from J, the junction contained 10 bases not matched to a gene. The CDR3: CASSERRTGPGNTIYF. In DNA, the CDR3 is TGTGCCAGCAGCGAACGGAGGACAGGGCCCGGAAACACCATATATTTT. The entire variable domain, with the rest obtained from reference TRBV7-2 and TRBJ1-3, is as follows: GAGVSQSPSNKVTEKGKDVELRCDPISGHTALYWYRQSLGQGLEFLIYFQGNSAPDKSGLPSDRFSAERTGGSVSTLTIQRTQQEDSAVYLCASSERRTGPGNTIYFGEGSWLTVV.

The DNA for the CDR3 is TGTGCCAGCAGTGACCTAGGGAGGGCCTACAATGAGCAGTTCTTC. Its protein is CASSDLGRAYNEQFF. The chain is built from TRBV2 and TRBJ2-1; 7 bases map to TRBD2. The CDR3 loop spans 15 amino acids. V dropped 3 bases and J dropped 2; count of bases not matched to a gene: 4. Germline lookup yields CDR1 SNHLY and CDR2 FYNNEI.

This clonotype has more than one count but fewer than ten. The chain recombines TRBV7-2 with TRBJ2-4; TRBD2 is a possible D gene (6 bases). The CDR3 sequence is 14 residues long. Germline V gene sequence: CDR1 SGHTA, CDR2 FQGNSA. V lost 1 base and J 5 bases, leaving 9 bases between the germline ends. CDR3 nucleotide sequence: TGTGCCAGCAGCTTAGAGGCTAGCGAAAACATTCAGTACTTC. Translating gives CASSLEASENIQYF.

The J gene is TRBJ2-1, the V gene TRBV12-3 or TRBV12-4; 8 bases are shared with TRBD2. The CDR3 is 15 amino acids. The V and J ends lost 5 bases and 2 bases, in that order; junction bases with no gene match: 5. CDR3 region: CASSPSGGAYNEQFF. In DNA, the CDR3 is TGTGCCAGCAGTCCGAGCGGGGGCGCCTACAATGAGCAGTTCTTC.

This clonotype was recorded at least ten times. V gene TRBV24-1 combines with J gene TRBJ2-2, with TRBD1 identical over 9 bases. The V gene's germline CDR1 is KGHDR and CDR2 SFDVKD. The trim removed 7 bases at V and 2 bases at J, leaving 7 bases unmatched. The CDR3 is 16 residues long. CDR3 in DNA: TGTGCCACCAGGGGACAGGGCCCCACCAACACCGGGGAGCTGTTTTTT. Translation: CATRGQGPTNTGELFF.